The 29 T cell receptor beta chains below come from one sample, sequenced in a study of blood T cell repertoires in COVID-19. Here immunoSEQ multiplex PCR was the method, and the copy in TCRdb shows in-frame clones only, minus some. The sample gives about 150,000 clones, roughly nine tenths of which show up once; under 15% is in the top ten. The material sequenced was peripheral blood. The receptors originated from a man aged 18 to 29 with COVID-19, enrolled during active disease.

The chain joins TRBV10-3 to TRBJ1-5; 7 bases fit TRBD1. CDR1 and CDR2 (germline): ENHRY, SYGVKD. The V gene end was trimmed by 4 bases and the J gene end by 2 bases; junction bases not matched to a gene: 2. There are 14 residues in the CDR3. CDR3 nucleotide sequence: TGTGCCATCAGTGGAGGGGGCGGCAATCAGCCCCAGCATTTT. Protein product: CAISGGGGNQPQHF.

V gene TRBV5-6 combines with J gene TRBJ2-7; maybe TRBD1 (6 bases). V was clipped by 4 bases and J by 5 bases, with 16 bases between them. CDR3 length: 14 residues. Germline V CDR1 and CDR2: SGHDT, YYEEEE. Here the CDR3 DNA reads TGTGCCAGCAGCCCGGGACAACCCCGGAACGAGCAGTACTTC. This gives the protein CASSPGQPRNEQYF.

The gene calls are TRBV28 and TRBJ2-1, with TRBD1 matching over 8 bases. This CDR3 spans 14 amino acids. The germline gives CDR1 MDHEN, CDR2 SYDVKM. V trimming: 5 bases; J trimming: 5 bases; junction bases outside the gene matches: 5. Here the CDR3 DNA reads TGTGCCAGCAGTCGGACAGGGCTGAACAATGAGCAGTTCTTC. Translation gives CASSRTGLNNEQFF.

This clone appeared once. V and J are TRBV30 and TRBJ2-7; TRBD2 might be the D (6 bases). Trimming removed 1 base from V and 3 bases from J, with 7 bases in between. CDR1 and CDR2 (germline): GTSNPN, SVGIG (reference sequence). The CDR3 covers 12 residues. CDR3 in DNA: TGTGCCTGGAGTGAGGAGGGCTACGAGCAGTACTTC. This encodes CAWSEEGYEQYF.

The V gene is TRBV7-9, the J gene TRBJ2-3, with TRBD1 as a possible D gene (5 bases). CDR1 is SEHNR and CDR2 is FQNEAQ in the germline V gene (reference sequence). There are 15 residues in the CDR3. Trimming pared 1 base from V and 5 bases from J, leaving 13 bases between. This CDR3 reads CASSLGRDWRDTQYF. CDR3 nucleotide sequence: TGTGCCAGCAGCTTAGGCAGGGATTGGCGAGATACGCAGTATTTT.

The chain uses TRBV6-5 and TRBJ2-7; tentative D call: TRBD2 (7 bases). Germline V gene data show CDR1 as MNHEY and CDR2 as SVGAGI. This CDR3 has 15 amino acids. V lost 5 bases to trimming and J lost 0 bases, with 14 bases between them. This chain's CDR3 is CASSRGAINSYEQYF. As DNA, the CDR3 is TGTGCCAGCAGTCGGGGGGCTATAAACTCCTACGAGCAGTACTTC.

This chain uses TRBV5-6 with TRBJ1-2; D may be TRBD1 (5 bases). V was cut by 3 bases and J by 6 bases, with 18 bases left in between. This CDR3 contains 15 residues. Germline lookup yields CDR1 SGHDT and CDR2 YYEEEE. CDR3 amino acids: CASSSPGAWTNGYTF. CDR3 nucleotide sequence: TGTGCCAGCAGCTCGCCCGGGGCGTGGACTAATGGCTACACCTTC.

The chain joins TRBV9 to TRBJ2-7; TRBD2 agrees at 10 bases. Germline assignment: CDR1 SGDLS and CDR2 YYNGEE. The CDR3 loop spans 14 amino acids. The V and J ends lost 4 bases and 0 bases, in that order; junction bases with no gene match: 1. CDR3 nucleotides: TGTGCCAGCAGCCCTAGCGGGAGCTCCTACGAGCAGTACTTC. It encodes CASSPSGSSYEQYF.

V gene TRBV7-6 combines with J gene TRBJ2-7; TRBD2 matches 8 bases. The CDR3 consists of 15 residues. V was pared by 1 base and J by 5 bases, with 7 bases of the junction left unmatched. Germline V gene lookup returns CDR1 SGHVS and CDR2 FNYEAQ. The CDR3 DNA reads as TGTGCCAGCAGCTTAGTAGCGGGAAGTATCCACGAGCAGTACTTC. Translated, it gives CASSLVAGSIHEQYF.

The gene calls are TRBV28 and TRBJ1-5; tentatively, D is TRBD1 (6 bases). Germline CDR1 is MDHEN and CDR2 is SYDVKM. Trimming took off 5 bases at V and 3 bases at J, with 11 bases between the two ends. The CDR3 consists of 14 residues. The CDR3 nucleotides are TGTGCCAGCAGTAAAGGGGGGGACAATCAGCCCCAGCATTTT. Translated: CASSKGGDNQPQHF. The full variable domain, with the rest looked up from reference TRBV28 and TRBJ1-5, is DVKVTQSSRYLVKRTGEKVFLECVQDMDHENMFWYRQDPGLGLRLIYFSYDVKMKEKGDIPEGYSVSREKKERFSLILESASTNQTSMYLCASSKGGDNQPQHFGDGTRLSIL.

Only one count was recorded for this clone. This chain uses TRBV5-1 with TRBJ2-1, with 13 bases matching TRBD2. The V and J ends lost 2 bases and 7 bases, in that order; junction bases with no gene match: 12. The CDR3 contains 18 residues. Germline V gene sequence: CDR1 SGHRS, CDR2 YFSETQ. For the CDR3, the DNA is TGCGCCAGCAGCTTCCCGGGACTAGCGGGGACCTTTAGAAATGAGCAGTTCTTC. This translates into CASSFPGLAGTFRNEQFF.

The rearrangement links TRBV11-2 to TRBJ2-7; 9 bases are a match to TRBD2. Germline V gene sequence: CDR1 SGHAT, CDR2 FQNNGV. The CDR3 has 13 residues. V shed 4 bases, J shed 8 bases, and the junction held 6 bases outside the gene matches. In nucleotides, the CDR3 is TGTGCCAGCAGCTCTCCTCTAGCGGGGAAGCAGTACTTC. Translating it yields CASSSPLAGKQYF.

V usage is TRBV9 and J usage is TRBJ1-2, with D perhaps matching TRBD1 (6 bases). Germline CDR1 SGDLS, CDR2 YYNGEE. Trimming took 4 bases from V and 12 from J, leaving 16 bases between them. CDR3 length equals 12 residues. The CDR3 protein is CASSQGQGSNTF. The CDR3, as DNA: TGTGCCAGCAGCCAAGGTCAGGGGAGCAACACCTTC.

This clone was observed once. V and J are TRBV24-1 and TRBJ2-1, with TRBD2 matching 12 bases. Germline V gives CDR1 KGHDR, CDR2 SFDVKD. The CDR3 totals 16 residues. J was trimmed by 7 bases and V by 4 bases; bases with no gene match: 7. The CDR3 DNA is TGTGCCACCAGTGAACCTCTAGCGGGAGGGCGGAATGAGCAGTTCTTC. It specifies CATSEPLAGGRNEQFF.

The chain is built from TRBV5-1 and TRBJ2-7; TRBD2 matches at 9 bases. Trimming took 4 bases from V and 3 from J; bases not matched to a gene: 8. This CDR3 is 15 amino acids long. Germline V CDR1 and CDR2: SGHRS, YFSETQ. Here the CDR3 DNA reads TGCGCCAGCAGCCCGACTAGCGGAGCGTTCTACGAGCAGTACTTC. Amino acid sequence: CASSPTSGAFYEQYF.

V and J are TRBV5-8 and TRBJ2-1, with D possibly being TRBD1 (6 bases). The CDR3 extends over 11 amino acids. V lost 3 bases and J 8 bases, leaving 6 bases between the germline ends. Germline lookup yields CDR1 SGHTS and CDR2 YDEGEE. This CDR3 reads CASSSGDEQFF. CDR3 bases: TGTGCCAGCAGCTCAGGGGATGAGCAGTTCTTC. Filled out from reference TRBV5-8 and TRBJ2-1, the complete variable domain reads EAGVTQSPTHLIKTRGQQATLRCSPISGHTSVYWYQQALGLGLQFLLWYDEGEERNRGNFPPRFSGRQFPNYSSELNVNALELEDSALYLCASSSGDEQFFGPGTRLTVL.

The chain combines TRBV4-1 with TRBJ1-2, with 8 bases lining up with TRBD1. Germline assignment: CDR1 MGHRA and CDR2 YSYEKL. The CDR3 is made up of 19 amino acids. The J segment lost 2 bases and the V segment lost 2 bases, leaving 16 bases of the junction unmatched. In DNA, the CDR3 is TGCGCCAGCAGCCAACCCTTCATCCGTCGGACAGGGAGGAACTATGGCTACACCTTC. This sequence encodes CASSQPFIRRTGRNYGYTF.

V usage is TRBV13 and J usage is TRBJ1-5; the D is unclear. This CDR3 is built from 15 residues. V lost 1 base and J lost 3, with 10 bases in between. Germline CDR1 is PRHDT and CDR2 is FYEKMQ (reference sequence). CDR3 nucleotides: TGTGCCAGCAGCTTAGCAGGAAACCTCAATCAGCCCCAGCATTTT. Its protein is CASSLAGNLNQPQHF.

The chain couples TRBV28 to TRBJ1-2; no clear D. The CDR3 is 14 amino acids. Germline V gene data show CDR1 as MDHEN and CDR2 as SYDVKM. V lost 6 bases and J 7 bases, leaving 18 bases between the germline ends. This CDR3 reads CASRRHRKDGGYTF. CDR3 bases: TGTGCCAGCAGGCGACACCGTAAAGATGGTGGCTACACCTTC.

This sequence joins TRBV7-2 and TRBJ2-5; a possible D gene is TRBD2 (5 bases). V was pared by 0 bases and J by 5 bases, with 13 bases between. The germline gives CDR1 SGHTA, CDR2 FQGNSA. The CDR3 is 15 residues long. The CDR3 loop is CASSLANGVQETQYF. CDR3 sequence (DNA): TGTGCCAGCAGCTTAGCGAACGGGGTCCAGGAGACCCAGTACTTC.

The chain joins TRBV6-5 to TRBJ2-7, with TRBD1 as a possible D gene (7 bases). V dropped 2 bases and J dropped 2 bases, with 16 bases sitting between them. The CDR3 runs to 16 residues. From germline, CDR1 is MNHEY and CDR2 SVGAGI. The CDR3 sequence: CASSYGVRGATYEQYF. CDR3 coding DNA: TGTGCCAGCAGTTACGGGGTCAGGGGGGCTACCTACGAGCAGTACTTC.

V gene TRBV9 combines with J gene TRBJ2-2; 9 nucleotides align to TRBD2. The ends lost 3 bases at V and 1 base at J; junction bases unmatched: 4. The germline V gene has CDR1 SGDLS and CDR2 YYNGEE. The CDR3 sequence is 16 residues long. CDR3 DNA sequence: TGTGCCAGCAGCGGACTAGCGGCAGAGAACACCGGGGAGCTGTTTTTT. Protein sequence: CASSGLAAENTGELFF. Filled out from reference TRBV9 and TRBJ2-2, the complete variable domain reads DSGVTQTPKHLITATGQRVTLRCSPRSGDLSVYWYQQSLDQGLQFLIQYYNGEERAKGNILERFSAQQFPDLHSELNLSSLELGDSALYFCASSGLAAENTGELFFGEGSRLTVL.

The chain's CDR3 is CATSTQSNQPQHF. In nucleotides, the CDR3 is TGTGCCACCAGTACCCAGAGCAATCAGCCCCAGCATTTT. The genes are TRBV24-1 and TRBJ1-5; no firm D call. The CDR3 runs to 13 residues. V gave up 6 bases and J gave up 1 base, with 6 bases separating them. The V gene's germline CDR1 is KGHDR and CDR2 SFDVKD.

V is TRBV2 and J is TRBJ1-4, with no clear D. The CDR3 loop spans 15 amino acids. The germline V gene encodes CDR1 SNHLY and CDR2 FYNNEI. Trimming shortened V by 3 bases and J by 3 bases, and 11 bases separated the two germline ends. CDR3 DNA sequence: TGTGCCAGCAGTGATGAGGGTAGAGCTAATGAAAAACTGTTTTTT. This translates into CASSDEGRANEKLFF.

CDR3 protein: CASSLGFVGGARISFF. Here the CDR3 DNA reads TGCGCCAGCAGCTTGGGATTCGTTGGGGGGGCGCGTATATCTTTCTTT. The rearrangement joins TRBV5-1 to TRBJ1-1; possibly TRBD1 for D (6 bases). Germline CDR1 and CDR2: SGHRS and YFSETQ. V dropped 0 bases and J dropped 12 bases, with 24 bases sitting between them. The CDR3 runs 16 residues. The whole variable domain, remainder taken from reference TRBV5-1 and TRBJ1-1, is KAGVTQTPRYLIKTRGQQVTLSCSPISGHRSVSWYQQTPGQGLQFLFEYFSETQRNKGNFPGRFSGRQFSNSRSEMNVSTLELGDSALYLCASSLGFVGGARISFFGQGTRLTVV.

The chain recombines TRBV3-1 (or the pseudogene TRBV3-2) with TRBJ2-5; D gene uncertain. CDR1 is LGHDT and CDR2 is YNNKEL in the germline V gene (reference sequence). CDR3 length: 11 amino acids. The V and J ends lost 4 bases and 9 bases respectively, with 9 bases between them. CDR3 DNA sequence: TGTGCCAGCAGCCTAACCGGAGCCCAGTACTTC. The encoded protein is CASSLTGAQYF.

V usage is TRBV11-3 and J usage is TRBJ2-3; 12 bases map to TRBD2. The junction had 6 bases not matched to a gene; V was cut back by 3 bases and J by 5 bases. The CDR3 is made up of 16 amino acids. Germline values: CDR1 SGHNT, CDR2 YENEEA. This chain's CDR3 is CASSLRASGRGDTQYF. DNA for the CDR3: TGTGCCAGCAGCTTGCGTGCTAGCGGGAGGGGAGATACGCAGTATTTT.

The chain carries TRBV19 and TRBJ2-7; a weak D match, TRBD2 (6 bases). V shed 5 bases and J shed 3 bases, with 11 bases lying between them. The CDR3 length is 13 residues. The germline V gene has CDR1 LNHDA and CDR2 SQIVND (reference sequence). The CDR3 reads CASSPPGDYEQYF. CDR3 in DNA: TGTGCCAGTAGTCCCCCGGGAGACTACGAGCAGTACTTC.

Concerning this clone: At the DNA level, this CDR3 is encoded by other sequences in the same sample as well. The genes are TRBV19 and TRBJ2-3; D gene ambiguous. The germline V and J ends were trimmed by 6 bases and 2 bases, with 3 bases remaining between them. The CDR3 loop spans 11 amino acids. Germline CDR1 is LNHDA and CDR2 is SQIVND (reference sequence). The CDR3 region is CASRYTDTQYF. In DNA, the CDR3 is TGTGCCAGTAGATACACAGATACGCAGTATTTT.